This T cell receptor beta chain was captured in a study of blood T cell repertoires in COVID-19 (dated by TCRdb to 2019 to 2021). Regarding the research as a whole: Collaborator samples came from the United States, Italy and Spain and covered acute and convalescent phases of COVID-19. The prospective study material was composed of cDNA or gDNA derived from T cells, B-cell-depleted T cells, or PBMCs. Subjects who had been exposed to COVID-19, were actively infected with it, or had recovered from it provided the deeply sampled blood TCRbeta repertoires that made up the dataset. The repertoires were released in a freely available public database meant as a resource for research on the immune response to SARS-CoV-2. The samples were drawn from two sources: the first 160 participants of the ongoing ImmuneRACE study, and over 1,000 subjects contributed by 6 global collaborators. Sample metadata almost always included a de-identified subject ID, COVID-19 status, age in years and sex. Where available, HLA class I and class II types were obtained from metadata supplied by the sample provider rather than from assay-based typing. Overall study results and their limits: The amount of clinical and demographic metadata varied by source and participant and was provided uncurated.

CDR1 is given as SGHNT and CDR2 as YENEEA, both from the germline V gene. Trimming at the junction amounts to 1 base on V and 6 bases on J, and the germline ends lie 13 bases apart. Including cysteine and phenylalanine, the CDR3 has 15 amino acids. Of the read, only the CDR3 DNA is kept; its 45 bases are in frame from base 1. Each collaborating institution followed its own protocols to collect whole blood in K2EDTA tubes. For TCRbeta analysis, collaborator samples were shipped as frozen whole blood, as isolated PBMCs, or as DNA extracted from either sample type. On this clone itself: The antigen it recognizes is unknown. Base qualities are not at hand, and no much larger clone is one base apart.

TCRbeta CDR3 regions were amplified from genomic DNA by means of the immunoSEQ Assay, a bias-controlled multiplex PCR. Per the original workflow: Nucleated cell counts per sample were estimated from amplification of reference gene primers within the assay. Sequence reads were collapsed and filtered to measure the absolute abundance of every unique TCRbeta CDR3 rearrangement. For each sample, productive Simpson clonality was calculated by taking the square root of Simpson's diversity index across productive rearrangements. Sourced from immuneACCESS, this table was stored by TCRdb with only in-frame sequences that have V and J called. A share of the clones is absent; for the studies checked, an unresolved V gene accounts for under half, and the remainder has no known explanation. D and trimming were read from the DNA, whereas the V and J calls and clone size are those reported in that table. A total of about 140,000 clones appear in this sample, roughly four fifths of them only once. The leading ten clones occupy about 1.6% of the sample.

The sequence is built from TRBV11-3 and TRBJ2-1; perhaps TRBD1 is the D gene, with 6 bases matching. This TCR was sampled from a human donor in a cohort sampled during active COVID-19. Sequencing was performed on peripheral blood. The nucleotide sequence is given as TGTGCCAGCAGCTTAGGCACAGGGAGAGGCAATGAGCAGTTCTTC. This sequence encodes CASSLGTGRGNEQFF.